The clone carrying this T cell receptor beta chain was recorded many times. Its antigen is currently unknown. V dropped 1 base and J dropped 1 base, with 7 bases sitting between them. There are 14 residues in the CDR3. Germline assignment: CDR1 SGHTA and CDR2 FQGNSA. The data were taken from a study of T cell repertoires in cytomegalovirus infection. Study in general: Carrying CMV and the relevant HLA type showed in public TCR beta signatures.

Study-level points and caveats: Pooled public TCR beta family frequency picked out CMV carriers with the relevant HLA. The ex vivo response was dominated by HLA-C-restricted CMV-specific TCR beta clonotypes.

Using its own MiXCR run on the reads, TCRdb lists one record per CDR3 protein. The sample carries hundreds of thousands of distinct CDR3 sequences, around a sixth recorded once. This chain links TRBV7-2 with TRBJ1-1; no clear D. The origin of this receptor is a human donor in good health (CMV status not recorded). Some clones in this sample may be carry-over from other donors' samples. Material: PBMCs. The CDR3 DNA sequence: TGTGCCAGCAGCTTAGGTTGGCAGAACACTGAAGCTTTCTTT. This sequence encodes CASSLGWQNTEAFF.